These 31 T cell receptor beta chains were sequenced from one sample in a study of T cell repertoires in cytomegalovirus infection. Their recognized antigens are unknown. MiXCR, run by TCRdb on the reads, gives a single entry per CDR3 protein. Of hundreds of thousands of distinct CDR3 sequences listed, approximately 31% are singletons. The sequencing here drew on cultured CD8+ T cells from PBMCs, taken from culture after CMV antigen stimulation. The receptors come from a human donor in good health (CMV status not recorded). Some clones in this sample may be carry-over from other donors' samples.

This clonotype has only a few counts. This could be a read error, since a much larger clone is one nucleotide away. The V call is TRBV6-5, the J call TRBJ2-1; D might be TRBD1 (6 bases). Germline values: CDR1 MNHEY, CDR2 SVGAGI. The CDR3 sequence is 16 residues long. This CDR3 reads CAGSYVGGRFYNEQFF. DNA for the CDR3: TGTGCCGGCAGTTACGTTGGGGGCAGGTTCTACAATGAGCAGTTCTTC.

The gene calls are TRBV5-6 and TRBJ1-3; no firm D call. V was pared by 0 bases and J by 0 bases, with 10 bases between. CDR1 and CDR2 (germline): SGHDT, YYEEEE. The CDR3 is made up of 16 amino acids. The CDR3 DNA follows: TGTGCCAGCAGCTTGGAACGGCAGATCTCTGGAAACACCATATATTTT. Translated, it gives CASSLERQISGNTIYF.

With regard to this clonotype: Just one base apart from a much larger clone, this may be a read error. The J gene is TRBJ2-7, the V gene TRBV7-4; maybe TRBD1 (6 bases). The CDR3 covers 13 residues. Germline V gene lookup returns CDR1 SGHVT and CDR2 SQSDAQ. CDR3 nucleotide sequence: TGTGTCAGCAGCTCCCAGGGGCCCTACGAGCAGTACTTC. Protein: CVSSSQGPYEQYF. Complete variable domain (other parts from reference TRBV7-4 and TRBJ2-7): GAGVSQSPRYKVAKRGRDVALRCDSISGHVTLYWYRQTLGQGSEVLTYSQSDAQRDKSGRPSGRFSAERPERSVSTLKIQRTEQGDSAVYLCVSSSQGPYEQYFGPGTRLTVT.

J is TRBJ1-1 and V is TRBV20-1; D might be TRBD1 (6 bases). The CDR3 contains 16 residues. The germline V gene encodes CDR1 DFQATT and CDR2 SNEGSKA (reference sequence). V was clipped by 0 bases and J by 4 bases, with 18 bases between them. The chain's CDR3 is CSARDLRGAWGTEAFF. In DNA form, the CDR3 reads TGCAGTGCTAGAGATCTAAGGGGGGCATGGGGCACTGAAGCTTTCTTT.

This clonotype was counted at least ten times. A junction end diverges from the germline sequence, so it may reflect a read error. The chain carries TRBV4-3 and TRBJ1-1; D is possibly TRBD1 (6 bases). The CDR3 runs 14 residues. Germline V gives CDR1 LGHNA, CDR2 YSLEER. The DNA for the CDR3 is TGTGCCAGCAGCCAGGGGCCAGTGAACACTGAAGCTTTCTTT. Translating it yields CASSQGPVNTEAFF.

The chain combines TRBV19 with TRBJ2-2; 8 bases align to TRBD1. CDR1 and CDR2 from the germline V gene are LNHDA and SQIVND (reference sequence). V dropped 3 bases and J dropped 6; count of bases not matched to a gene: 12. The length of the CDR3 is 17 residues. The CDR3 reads CASSMGARQGFSGELFF. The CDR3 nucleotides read TGTGCCAGTAGTATGGGGGCGAGACAGGGGTTTTCCGGGGAGCTGTTTTTT.

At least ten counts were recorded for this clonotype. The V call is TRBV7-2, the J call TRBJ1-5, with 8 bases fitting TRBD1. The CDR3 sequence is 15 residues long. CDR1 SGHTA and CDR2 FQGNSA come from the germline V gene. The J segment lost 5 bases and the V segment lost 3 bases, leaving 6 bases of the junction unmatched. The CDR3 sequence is CASSFIAGGDQPQHF. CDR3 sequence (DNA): TGTGCCAGCAGCTTTATCGCAGGGGGCGATCAGCCCCAGCATTTT.

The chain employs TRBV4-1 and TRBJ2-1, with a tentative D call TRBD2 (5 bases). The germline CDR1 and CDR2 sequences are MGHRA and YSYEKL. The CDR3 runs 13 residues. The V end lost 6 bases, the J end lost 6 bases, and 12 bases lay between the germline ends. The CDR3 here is CASSRLEGNEQFF. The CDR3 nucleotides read TGCGCCAGCAGTCGGCTCGAGGGCAATGAGCAGTTCTTC.

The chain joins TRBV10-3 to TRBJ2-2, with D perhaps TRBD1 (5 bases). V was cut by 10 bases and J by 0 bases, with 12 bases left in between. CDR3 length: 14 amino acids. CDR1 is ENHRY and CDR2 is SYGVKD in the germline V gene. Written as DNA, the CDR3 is TGTGCCACCCTACAGGACGCGAACACCGGGGAGCTGTTTTTT. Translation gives CATLQDANTGELFF.

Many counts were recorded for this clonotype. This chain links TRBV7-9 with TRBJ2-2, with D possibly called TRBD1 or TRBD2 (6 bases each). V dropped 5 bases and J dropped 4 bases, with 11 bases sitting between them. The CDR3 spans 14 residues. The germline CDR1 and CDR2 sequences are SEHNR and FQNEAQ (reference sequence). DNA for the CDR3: TGTGCCAGCAGCCTAGGGGGGATCACCGGGGAGCTGTTTTTT. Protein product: CASSLGGITGELFF. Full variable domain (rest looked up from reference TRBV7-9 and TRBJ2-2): DTGVSQNPRHKITKRGQNVTFRCDPISEHNRLYWYRQTLGQGPEFLTYFQNEAQLEKSRLLSDRFSAERPKGSFSTLEIQRTEQGDSAMYLCASSLGGITGELFFGEGSRLTVL.

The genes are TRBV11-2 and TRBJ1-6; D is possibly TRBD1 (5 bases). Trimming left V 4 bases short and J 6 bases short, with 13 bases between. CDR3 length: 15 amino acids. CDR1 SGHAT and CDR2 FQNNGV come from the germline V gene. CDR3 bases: TGTGCCAGCAGCTCCCAGGGTAGGATTAATTCACCCCTCCACTTT. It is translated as CASSSQGRINSPLHF. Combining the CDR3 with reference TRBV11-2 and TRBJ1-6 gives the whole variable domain EAGVAQSPRYKIIEKRQSVAFWCNPISGHATLYWYQQILGQGPKLLIQFQNNGVVDDSQLPKDRFSAERLKGVDSTLKIQPAKLEDSAVYLCASSSQGRINSPLHFGNGTRLTVT.

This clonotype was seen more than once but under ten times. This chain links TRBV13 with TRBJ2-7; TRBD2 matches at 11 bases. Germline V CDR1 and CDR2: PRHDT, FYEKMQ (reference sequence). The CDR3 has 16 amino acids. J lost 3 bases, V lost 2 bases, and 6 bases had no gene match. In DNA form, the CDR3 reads TGTGCCAGCAGCTTAAATAGCGGGGGGGCGCGCTACGAGCAGTACTTC. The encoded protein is CASSLNSGGARYEQYF.

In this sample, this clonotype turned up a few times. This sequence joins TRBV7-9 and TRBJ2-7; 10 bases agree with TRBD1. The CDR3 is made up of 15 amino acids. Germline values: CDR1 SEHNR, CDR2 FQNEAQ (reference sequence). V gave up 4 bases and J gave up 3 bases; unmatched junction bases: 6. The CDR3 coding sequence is TGTGCCAGCAGCTCAAGGACAGGGGGAGGCTACGAGCAGTACTTC. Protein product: CASSSRTGGGYEQYF.

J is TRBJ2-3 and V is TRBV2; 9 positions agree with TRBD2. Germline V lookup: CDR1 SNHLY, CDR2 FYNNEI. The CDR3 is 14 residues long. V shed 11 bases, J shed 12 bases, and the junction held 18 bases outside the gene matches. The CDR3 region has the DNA TGTGCCCCACACGGTGGGACTAGCCCTCCCCCTCAGTATTTT. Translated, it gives CAPHGGTSPPPQYF.

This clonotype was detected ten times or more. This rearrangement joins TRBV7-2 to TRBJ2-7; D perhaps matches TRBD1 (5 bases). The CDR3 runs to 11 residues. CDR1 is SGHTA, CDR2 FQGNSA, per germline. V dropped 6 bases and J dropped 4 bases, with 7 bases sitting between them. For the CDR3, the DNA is TGTGCCAGCAGGTCAGGGTACGAGCAGTACTTC. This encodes CASRSGYEQYF.

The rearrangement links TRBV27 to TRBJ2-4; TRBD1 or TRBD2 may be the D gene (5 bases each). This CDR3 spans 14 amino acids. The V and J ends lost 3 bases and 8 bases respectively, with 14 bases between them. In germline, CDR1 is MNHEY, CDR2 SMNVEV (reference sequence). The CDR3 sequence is CASSFRWDVDIQYF. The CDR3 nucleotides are TGTGCCAGCAGTTTTCGGTGGGACGTAGACATTCAGTACTTC.

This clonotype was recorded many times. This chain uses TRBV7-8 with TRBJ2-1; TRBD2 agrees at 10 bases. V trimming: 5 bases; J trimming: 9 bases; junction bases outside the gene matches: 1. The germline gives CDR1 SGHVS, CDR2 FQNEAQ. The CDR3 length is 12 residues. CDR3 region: CASSSGGAEQFF. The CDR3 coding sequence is TGTGCCAGCAGCAGCGGGGGGGCTGAGCAGTTCTTC.

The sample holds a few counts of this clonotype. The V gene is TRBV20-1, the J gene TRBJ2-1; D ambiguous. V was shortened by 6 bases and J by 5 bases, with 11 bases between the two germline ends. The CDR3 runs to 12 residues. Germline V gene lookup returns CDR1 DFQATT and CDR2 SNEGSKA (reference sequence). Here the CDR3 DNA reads TGCAGTGCGAGGAATGTGGACAATGAGCAGTTCTTC. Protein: CSARNVDNEQFF.

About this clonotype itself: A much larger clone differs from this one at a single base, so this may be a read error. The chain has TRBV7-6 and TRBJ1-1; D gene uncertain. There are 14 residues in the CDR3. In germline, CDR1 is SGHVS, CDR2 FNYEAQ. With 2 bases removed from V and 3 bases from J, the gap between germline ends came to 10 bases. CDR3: CASSLLGYDTEAFF. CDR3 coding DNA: TGTGCCAGCAGCTTATTGGGGTACGACACTGAAGCTTTCTTT.

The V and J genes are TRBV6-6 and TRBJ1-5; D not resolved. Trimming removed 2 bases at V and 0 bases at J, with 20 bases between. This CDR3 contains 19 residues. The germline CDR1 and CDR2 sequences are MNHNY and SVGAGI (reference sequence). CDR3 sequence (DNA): TGTGCCAGCAGTTACGAATCCGATTGGGGTTGGGTTAGCAATCAGCCCCAGCATTTT. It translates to CASSYESDWGWVSNQPQHF.

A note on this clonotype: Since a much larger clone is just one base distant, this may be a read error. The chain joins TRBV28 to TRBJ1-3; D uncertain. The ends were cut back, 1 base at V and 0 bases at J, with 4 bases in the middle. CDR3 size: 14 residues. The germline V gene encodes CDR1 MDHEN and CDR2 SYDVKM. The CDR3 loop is CASSLFGSGNTIYF. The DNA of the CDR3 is TGTGCCAGCAGTTTATTCGGCTCTGGAAACACCATATATTTT.

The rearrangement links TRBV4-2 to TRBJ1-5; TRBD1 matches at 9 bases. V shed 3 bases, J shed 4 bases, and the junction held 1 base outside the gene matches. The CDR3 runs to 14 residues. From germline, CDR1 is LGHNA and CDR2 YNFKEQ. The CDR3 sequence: CASSHDRGNQPQHF. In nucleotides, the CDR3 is TGTGCCAGCAGCCACGACAGGGGGAATCAGCCCCAGCATTTT.

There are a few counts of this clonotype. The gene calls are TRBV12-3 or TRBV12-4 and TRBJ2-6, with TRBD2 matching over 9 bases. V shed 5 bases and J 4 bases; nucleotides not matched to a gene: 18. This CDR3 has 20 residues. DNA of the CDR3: TGTGCCAGCAGTGAGGTCGTGGCTAGCGGGGTTTATGTGGGGGCCAACGTCCTGACTTTC. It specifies CASSEVVASGVYVGANVLTF.

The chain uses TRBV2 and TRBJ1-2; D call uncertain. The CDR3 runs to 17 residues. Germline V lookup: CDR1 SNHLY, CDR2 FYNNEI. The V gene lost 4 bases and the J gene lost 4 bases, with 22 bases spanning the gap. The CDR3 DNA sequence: TGTGCCAGCAGTGTTACACTAGTTAGGTCAGAGGTCTATGGCTACACCTTC. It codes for CASSVTLVRSEVYGYTF.

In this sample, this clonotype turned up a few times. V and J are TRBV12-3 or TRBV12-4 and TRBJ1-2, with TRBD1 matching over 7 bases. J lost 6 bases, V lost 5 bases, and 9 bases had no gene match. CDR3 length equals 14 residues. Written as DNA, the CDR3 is TGTGCCAGCAGTCCAGGGCCAGGGGGAGATGGCTACACCTTC. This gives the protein CASSPGPGGDGYTF.

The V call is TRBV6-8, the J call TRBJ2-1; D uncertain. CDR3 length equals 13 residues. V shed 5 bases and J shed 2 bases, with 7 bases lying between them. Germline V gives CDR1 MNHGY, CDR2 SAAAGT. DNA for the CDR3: TGTGCCAGCAGTGGATTTCCCTACAATGAGCAGTTCTTC. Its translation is CASSGFPYNEQFF.

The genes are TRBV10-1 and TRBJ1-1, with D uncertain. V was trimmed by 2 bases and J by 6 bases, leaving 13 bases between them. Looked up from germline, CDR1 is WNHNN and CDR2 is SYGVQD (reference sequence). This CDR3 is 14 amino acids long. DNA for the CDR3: TGCGCCAGCAGTGAGACAGCCTGGGATCCTGAAGCTTTCTTT. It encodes CASSETAWDPEAFF.

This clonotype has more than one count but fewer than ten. CDR3 protein: CASSLYPGGSDTGELFF. In nucleotides, the CDR3 is TGTGCCAGCAGTTTATATCCAGGGGGAAGTGACACCGGGGAGCTGTTTTTT. The rearrangement links TRBV12-3 or TRBV12-4 to TRBJ2-2, with 7 bases aligning to TRBD1. J lost 3 bases, V lost 2 bases, and 9 bases had no gene match. The CDR3 consists of 17 residues.

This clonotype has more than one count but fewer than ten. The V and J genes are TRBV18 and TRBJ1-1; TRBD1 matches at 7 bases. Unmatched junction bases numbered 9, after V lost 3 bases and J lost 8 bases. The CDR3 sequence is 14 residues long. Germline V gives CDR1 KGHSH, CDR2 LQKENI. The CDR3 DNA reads TGTGCCAGCTCACCGGCACAGGGGAGGCGGGAAGCTTTCTTT. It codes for CASSPAQGRREAFF.

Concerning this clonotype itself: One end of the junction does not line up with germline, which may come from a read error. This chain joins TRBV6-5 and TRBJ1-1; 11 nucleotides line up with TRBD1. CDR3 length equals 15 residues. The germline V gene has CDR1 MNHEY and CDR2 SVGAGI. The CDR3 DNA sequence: TGTGTCAGCAGTGCCTGGACAGGGGGCGGCACTGAAGCTTTCTTT. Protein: CVSSAWTGGGTEAFF.

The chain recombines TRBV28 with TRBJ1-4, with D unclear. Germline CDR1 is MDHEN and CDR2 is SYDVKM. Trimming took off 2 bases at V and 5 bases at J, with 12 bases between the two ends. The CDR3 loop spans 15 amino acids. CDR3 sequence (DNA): TGTGCCAGCAGTTTACGCGGGGTGGTAAATGAAAAACTGTTTTTT. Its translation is CASSLRGVVNEKLFF. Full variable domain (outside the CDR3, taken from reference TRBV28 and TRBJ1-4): DVKVTQSSRYLVKRTGEKVFLECVQDMDHENMFWYRQDPGLGLRLIYFSYDVKMKEKGDIPEGYSVSREKKERFSLILESASTNQTSMYLCASSLRGVVNEKLFFGSGTQLSVL.